The sequence of this T cell receptor (beta chain) was determined in a study of neurological immune-mediated disorders. Study-wide findings and caveats: HTLV-1-associated myelopathy ranked highest for TCR clonal expansion and multiple sclerosis lowest, beneath healthy controls.

This clonotype was counted many times. What it binds is not known. The method for making cDNA was 5'RACE, and it used 10-nucleotide random UMIs. TCRdb re-called the 5' RACE reads with MiXCR, one entry per CDR3 protein. The sample carries about 30,000 distinct CDR3 sequences, around 10% recorded once. The specimen sequenced was PBMCs. The clonotype comes from a woman between 55 and 75 years old in good health.

The DNA for the CDR3 is TGTGCCATCAGTGAGTCAACGGCGCAGACCTACGAGCAGTACTTC. Protein sequence: CAISESTAQTYEQYF. The chain recombines TRBV10-3 with TRBJ2-7; D is undetermined. The CDR3 loop spans 15 amino acids. Trimming removed 0 bases from V and 2 bases from J, with 11 bases in between. Germline V gene lookup returns CDR1 ENHRY and CDR2 SYGVKD.